What follows are 18 T cell receptor beta chains derived from one specimen sequenced in a study of blood T cell repertoires in COVID-19. Method: immunoSEQ multiplex PCR; TCRdb's copy keeps in-frame clones and lacks some. In the table there are over 400,000 clones, approximately 90% of which are singletons. The sequencing sample was made of peripheral blood. These receptors came from a woman in her 30s with active or convalescent COVID-19.

In DNA form, the CDR3 reads TGCGCCAGCAGCAAACGGACAGAAGTCTATAATTCACCCCTCCACTTT. This translates into CASSKRTEVYNSPLHF. The J gene is TRBJ1-6, the V gene TRBV5-1; D perhaps matches TRBD1 (6 bases). Between the trimmed V and J ends, which lost 4 bases and 3 bases, there was a span of 14 bases. Germline V CDR1 and CDR2: SGHRS, YFSETQ. The CDR3 is 16 amino acids.

The chain employs TRBV6-2 or TRBV6-3 and TRBJ1-1, with D possibly being TRBD1 (5 bases). This CDR3 is 14 amino acids long. V was pared by 2 bases and J by 1 base, with 8 bases between. CDR1 is MNHEY and CDR2 is SVGEGT in the germline V gene. This CDR3 is CASSYGGENTEAFF. The CDR3 nucleotides read TGTGCCAGCAGTTACGGAGGGGAGAACACTGAAGCTTTCTTT.

This clone was observed a handful of times. The V and J genes are TRBV14 and TRBJ2-1; 7 bases are shared with TRBD2. The V and J ends lost 4 bases and 0 bases, in that order; junction bases with no gene match: 6. The CDR3 is 16 residues long. The germline gives CDR1 SGHDN, CDR2 FVKESK. CDR3 DNA sequence: TGTGCCAGCAGCCCCCCGGGAGGCCGCTCCTACAATGAGCAGTTCTTC. Translation gives CASSPPGGRSYNEQFF. Using reference TRBV14 and TRBJ2-1 for the parts outside the CDR3, the full variable domain is EAGVTQFPSHSVIEKGQTVTLRCDPISGHDNLYWYRRVMGKEIKFLLHFVKESKQDESGMPNNRFLAERTGGTYSTLKVQPAELEDSGVYFCASSPPGGRSYNEQFFGPGTRLTVL.

The rearrangement links TRBV3-1 (or the pseudogene TRBV3-2) to TRBJ2-7, with 7 bases fitting TRBD2. V dropped 3 bases and J dropped 0; count of bases not matched to a gene: 8. Germline loops: CDR1 LGHDT, CDR2 YNNKEL (reference sequence). The CDR3 runs 16 residues. CDR3 DNA sequence: TGTGCCAGCAGCCATGGGAGCGGGGCAAGCTCCTACGAGCAGTACTTC. The encoded protein is CASSHGSGASSYEQYF.

This clone was counted a few times. The chain uses TRBV5-1 and TRBJ1-4; no clear D gene. V gave up 2 bases and J gave up 7 bases, with 12 bases separating them. From germline, CDR1 is SGHRS and CDR2 YFSETQ. The CDR3 spans 14 residues. In nucleotides, the CDR3 is TGCGCCAGCAGCTTAACAGCAGGCATTGAAAAACTGTTTTTT. It encodes CASSLTAGIEKLFF.

The chain combines TRBV9 with TRBJ2-7; TRBD2 agrees at 8 bases. The CDR3 is made up of 15 amino acids. Germline CDR1 is SGDLS and CDR2 is YYNGEE. With 0 bases clipped from V and 7 bases from J, the junction kept 9 bases outside the gene matches. The CDR3 reads CASSVGGLAGREQYF. The CDR3 DNA follows: TGTGCCAGCAGCGTAGGTGGGCTAGCGGGCCGGGAGCAGTACTTC.

The chain has TRBV5-1 and TRBJ2-5; TRBD2 matches 10 bases. After removal of 2 bases from V and 4 bases from J, the junction contained 8 bases not matched to a gene. The CDR3 is 16 amino acids. Germline values: CDR1 SGHRS, CDR2 YFSETQ. CDR3 region: CASSFQAGGLGETQYF. The CDR3 DNA follows: TGCGCCAGCAGCTTCCAAGCGGGGGGGCTGGGAGAGACCCAGTACTTC.

The V gene is TRBV7-8, the J gene TRBJ1-1; 9 bases agree with TRBD1. Germline CDR1 SGHVS, CDR2 FQNEAQ. Trimming removed 5 bases from V and 4 bases from J; junction bases left unmatched: 11. The CDR3 loop spans 16 amino acids. The CDR3 loop is CASSPLRKTGGTEAFF. The CDR3 DNA reads TGTGCCAGCAGCCCCCTCCGAAAGACAGGGGGCACTGAAGCTTTCTTT.

This clone was detected once. The gene calls are TRBV19 and TRBJ2-3; 7 nucleotides match TRBD2. The J segment lost 1 base and the V segment lost 5 bases, leaving 6 bases of the junction unmatched. Germline CDR1 is LNHDA and CDR2 is SQIVND (reference sequence). The CDR3 is made up of 15 amino acids. Here the CDR3 reads CASSPRSGGTDTQYF. The CDR3 nucleotides read TGTGCCAGTAGTCCCAGGAGCGGGGGCACAGATACGCAGTATTTT.

For the CDR3, the DNA is TGTGCCAGTAGTATCCGGGACATCGTAGCTACTGAAGCTTTCTTT. Its translation: CASSIRDIVATEAFF. The chain has TRBV19 and TRBJ1-1, with D possibly being TRBD1 (6 bases). In germline, CDR1 is LNHDA, CDR2 SQIVND (reference sequence). The CDR3 is made up of 15 amino acids. V lost 3 bases and J lost 5, with 16 bases in between.

The chain combines TRBV3-1 (or the pseudogene TRBV3-2) with TRBJ1-2; D is undetermined. The CDR3 covers 12 residues. The V gene's germline CDR1 is LGHDT and CDR2 YNNKEL (reference sequence). V was clipped by 4 bases and J by 8 bases, with 11 bases between them. The CDR3 coding sequence is TGTGCCAGCAGCCCTTCATCTAGGGGCTACACCTTC. This translates into CASSPSSRGYTF.

The CDR3 spells CASSTSSGSFAQYF. The CDR3 nucleotides read TGTGCCAGTAGTACGTCTAGCGGGAGTTTCGCGCAGTACTTC. The V call is TRBV19, the J call TRBJ2-7; 10 nucleotides match TRBD2. Germline-derived CDR1 and CDR2 are LNHDA and SQIVND (reference sequence). V was pared by 4 bases and J by 9 bases, with 9 bases of the junction left unmatched. The CDR3 loop spans 14 amino acids.

The chain combines TRBV18 with TRBJ1-2, with a possible D match to TRBD1 (6 bases). The germline CDR1 and CDR2 sequences are KGHSH and LQKENI. This CDR3 has 14 amino acids. V dropped 6 bases and J dropped 2 bases, with 13 bases sitting between them. This chain's CDR3 is CASSRDTGNYGYTF. The CDR3 DNA is TGTGCCAGCTCCCGGGACACGGGGAACTATGGCTACACCTTC.

This sequence joins TRBV6-5 and TRBJ2-2, with D tentatively TRBD2 (6 bases). In germline, CDR1 is MNHEY, CDR2 SVGAGI. V was clipped by 4 bases and J by 6 bases, with 12 bases between them. CDR3 length: 14 amino acids. The CDR3 DNA sequence: TGTGCCAGCAGTTTCCACGGGGGAGCCGGGGAGCTGTTTTTT. Translated: CASSFHGGAGELFF.

Details on this clone: Other nucleotide sequences in the sample specify the same CDR3. The chain uses TRBV18 and TRBJ1-5; the D gene is possibly TRBD1 (6 bases). CDR3 length: 14 residues. CDR1 KGHSH and CDR2 LQKENI come from the germline V gene. Trimming pared 2 bases from V and 1 base from J, leaving 6 bases between. In DNA form, the CDR3 reads TGTGCCAGCTCACCAGGACAGAGCAATCAGCCCCAGCATTTT. It encodes CASSPGQSNQPQHF.

The V and J genes are TRBV6-6 and TRBJ1-5, with TRBD1 identical over 11 bases. Germline-derived CDR1 and CDR2 are MNHNY and SVGAGI (reference sequence). V trimming: 5 bases; J trimming: 2 bases; junction bases outside the gene matches: 14. The CDR3 sequence is 19 residues long. DNA for the CDR3: TGTGCCAGCAGTCCGTATAGGACAGGGGGCCTTATAGGCAATCAGCCCCAGCATTTT. It specifies CASSPYRTGGLIGNQPQHF.

The chain is built from TRBV24-1 and TRBJ1-2; the D is unclear. The CDR3 has 12 residues. Trimming cost V 3 bases and J 8 bases, with 9 bases left between them. Looked up from germline, CDR1 is KGHDR and CDR2 is SFDVKD. CDR3 sequence (DNA): TGTGCCACCAGTGATGAAACAGCAGGCTACACCTTC. It translates to CATSDETAGYTF.

The V and J genes are TRBV5-5 and TRBJ1-1; D remains unclear. Deletions cut 4 bases from V and 1 base from J, with 11 bases between. Germline V gives CDR1 SGHKS, CDR2 YYEKEE (reference sequence). This CDR3 has 14 residues. The CDR3 coding sequence is TGTGCCAGCAGCCGCTCTCAGGAGAACACTGAAGCTTTCTTT. Protein product: CASSRSQENTEAFF. The variable domain in full, completed from reference TRBV5-5 and TRBJ1-1, reads DAGVTQSPTHLIKTRGQQVTLRCSPISGHKSVSWYQQVLGQGPQFIFQYYEKEERGRGNFPDRFSARQFPNYSSELNVNALLLGDSALYLCASSRSQENTEAFFGQGTRLTVV.